This is a list of T cell receptor beta chains from one sample in a study of human T cells and chemical hapten exposure. TCRdb reprocessed the RACE reads with MiXCR, giving one entry per CDR3 protein. The sample has about 400,000 distinct CDR3 sequences, over 6% seen once. Material: whole blood, obtained in connection with sensitization to the hapten diphenylcyclopropenone (DPC). These receptors all stem from a woman in her late teens or twenties with alopecia areata. Some clones in this sample may be carry-over from other donors' samples. Both conserved end residues are part of each CDR3. A D gene is named only where the DNA matches it firmly. Clone size, where shown, is once, few, many, or a class for clones that have expanded.

v_call	j_call	d_call	clone_size	cdr3_aa	cdr3_nt
TRBV5-1	TRBJ1-1	NA	many	CASSRGSSNTEAFF	TGCGCCAGCAGCCGGGGGTCTTCGAACACTGAAGCTTTCTTT
TRBV15	TRBJ2-1	NA	once	CATSRSKQVYEQFF	TGTGCCACCAGCAGATCAAAACAGGTTTACGAGCAGTTCTTC
TRBV21-1	TRBJ1-6	NA	NA	CASSRRRIMTGRNSPLHF	TGTGCCAGCAGCCGAAGAAGAATCATGACAGGGAGAAATTCACCCCTCCACTTT
TRBV7-9	TRBJ1-1	NA	many	CASSLLLEGTEAFF	TGTGCCAGCAGCTTACTTTTGGAGGGCACTGAAGCTTTCTTT
TRBV20-1	TRBJ2-3	TRBD1	many	CSAKTGTGGPDTQYF	TGCAGTGCTAAAACCGGGACAGGGGGACCAGATACGCAGTATTTT
TRBV5-5	TRBJ1-2	TRBD1	many	CASSSRTGGGYTF	TGTGCCAGCAGCTCCCGGACAGGAGGAGGCTACACCTTC
TRBV5-1	TRBJ2-1	NA	many	CASSRGDYNEQFF	TGCGCCAGCAGCCGGGGAGATTACAATGAGCAGTTCTTC
TRBV20-1	TRBJ1-5	TRBD1	many	CSARKTGDGQPQHF	TGCAGTGCTAGGAAGACAGGGGACGGTCAGCCCCAGCATTTT
TRBV27	TRBJ1-6	NA	NA	CASSLFEEWSSYNSPLHF	TGTGCCAGCAGTTTATTTGAAGAATGGAGCTCCTATAATTCACCCCTCCACTTT
TRBV29-1	TRBJ1-1	NA	NA	CSVETGTTKAFF	TGCAGCGTTGAAACCGGGACGACGAAAGCTTTCTTT
TRBV21-1	TRBJ2-5	NA	NA	CASSKEGFFLTGVKETQYF	TGTGCCAGCAGCAAAGAGGGATTTTTCTTGACAGGGGTGAAGGAGACCCAGTACTTC
TRBV7-9	TRBJ1-6	TRBD1	many	CASSSGTVSPLHF	TGTGCCAGCAGCTCAGGGACAGTTTCACCCCTCCACTTT
TRBV6-5	TRBJ1-4	NA	many	CASSYLGGLNEKLFF	TGTGCCAGCAGTTACCTGGGCGGACTTAATGAAAAACTGTTTTTT
TRBV28	TRBJ2-3	NA	few	CASSLSRRDTQYF	TGTGCCAGCAGTTTATCGAGGCGCGATACGCAGTATTTT
TRBV7-2	TRBJ2-1	TRBD1	NA	CASSLQGQISYNEQFF	TGTGCCAGCAGCTTACAGGGACAGATATCCTACAATGAGCAGTTCTTC
TRBV6-5	TRBJ2-5	TRBD1	NA	CASSSNLYRGRETQYF	TGTGCCAGCAGTTCCAATTTATACAGGGGGAGAGAGACCCAGTACTTC
TRBV28	TRBJ1-3	TRBD1	few	CASSLSRRDSSGNTIYF	TGTGCCAGCAGTTTATCCCGCCGGGACAGCTCTGGAAACACCATATATTTT
TRBV6-2/TRBV6-3	TRBJ1-5	NA	NA	CASSRTGSSNQPQHF	TGTGCCAGCAGTCGTACAGGGTCCAGCAATCAGCCCCAGCATTTT
TRBV6-1	TRBJ2-7	NA	NA	CASSFYSTADYEQYF	TGTGCCAGCAGTTTTTATTCGACAGCAGACTACGAGCAGTACTTC
TRBV4-3	TRBJ1-6	NA	many	CASSQLYEGDSPLHF	TGCGCCAGCAGCCAACTATACGAAGGCGATTCACCCCTCCACTTT
TRBV4-1	TRBJ1-5	TRBD1	many	CASSHLGEGARQPQHF	TGCGCCAGCAGCCATCTAGGCGAGGGGGCACGTCAGCCCCAGCATTTT
TRBV20-1	TRBJ2-4	NA	many	CSGRDKNIQYF	TGCTCTGGACGGGACAAAAACATTCAGTACTTC
TRBV20-1	TRBJ1-6	NA	few	CSASPAGTNSPLHF	TGCAGTGCTAGCCCGGCGGGGACTAATTCACCCCTCCACTTT
TRBV11-3	TRBJ1-4	NA	many	CASPQRKLFF	TGTGCCAGCCCCCAGAGGAAACTGTTTTTT
TRBV20-1	TRBJ1-3	NA	NA	CSARDQESLSGNTIYF	TGCAGTGCTAGAGATCAAGAGAGCCTCTCTGGAAACACCATATATTTT
TRBV10-3	TRBJ2-3	NA	NA	CAIGPPSTDTQYF	TGTGCCATCGGGCCACCAAGCACAGATACGCAGTATTTT
TRBV5-6	TRBJ2-3	TRBD2	NA	CASSEGLAVADTQYF	TGTGCCAGCAGCGAGGGACTAGCGGTGGCAGATACGCAGTATTTT
TRBV7-6	TRBJ2-7	TRBD2	few	CASSLKGLADSYEQYF	TGTGCCAGCAGCTTAAAGGGACTAGCGGACTCCTACGAGCAGTACTTC
TRBV24-1	TRBJ1-6	NA	NA	CASTGGSPLHF	TGTGCCAGCACCGGGGGTTCACCCCTCCACTTT
TRBV3-1	TRBJ1-6	NA	few	CASSQVGRNSPLHF	TGTGCCAGCAGCCAGGTGGGGCGGAATTCACCCCTCCACTTT
TRBV5-1	TRBJ1-2	NA	many	CASSLVGDGYTF	TGTGCCAGCAGTTTAGTTGGAGATGGCTACACCTTC
TRBV6-2/TRBV6-3	TRBJ2-1	TRBD2	once	CASSYGLAGVNEQFF	TGTGCCAGCAGTTACGGACTAGCGGGGGTGAATGAGCAGTTCTTC
TRBV6-6	TRBJ1-1	NA	few	CASRMQGIGTEAFF	TGTGCCAGCAGGATGCAGGGGATAGGCACTGAAGCTTTCTTT
TRBV7-8	TRBJ1-6	NA	NA	CASSSREGDSPLHF	TGTGCCAGCAGCTCCCGGGAGGGGGATTCACCCCTCCACTTT
TRBV6-6	TRBJ2-1	TRBD2	NA	CATSARASGMYNEQFF	TGTGCCACCTCCGCCCGTGCCAGCGGGATGTACAATGAGCAGTTCTTC
TRBV12-3/TRBV12-4	TRBJ2-3	TRBD2	many	CASSSTGLAGGLDTQYF	TGTGCCAGCAGTTCAACCGGACTAGCGGGGGGTTTAGATACGCAGTATTTT
TRBV10-3	TRBJ1-1	TRBD1	few	CAIRGTDRNTEAFF	TGTGCCATCAGGGGGACAGACAGGAACACTGAAGCTTTCTTT
TRBV11-2	TRBJ1-2	TRBD1	few	CASSPVRGQGYTF	TGTGCCAGCAGCCCCGTAAGGGGGCAGGGCTACACCTTC
TRBV14	TRBJ2-6	NA	many	CASSQISGANVLTF	TGTGCCAGCAGCCAAATCTCTGGGGCCAACGTCCTGACTTTC
TRBV24-1	TRBJ2-2	NA	NA	CATGGSGELFF	TGTGCCACCGGGGGGAGCGGGGAGCTGTTTTTT
TRBV6-2/TRBV6-3	TRBJ2-1	TRBD1	few	CASSYSTGGGEQFF	TGTGCCAGCAGTTACTCTACAGGGGGCGGTGAGCAGTTCTTC
TRBV12-3/TRBV12-4	TRBJ1-4	NA	few	CASSSSLGLGERKLFF	TGTGCCAGCAGTTCCTCCTTGGGCCTGGGGGAACGAAAACTGTTTTTT
TRBV28	TRBJ1-5	NA	many	CASITGEDQPQHF	TGTGCCAGCATAACGGGAGAAGACCAGCCCCAGCATTTT
TRBV9	TRBJ2-7	TRBD1	few	CASSVSGTDTYEQYF	TGTGCCAGCAGCGTATCCGGGACAGACACCTACGAGCAGTACTTC
TRBV27	TRBJ2-1	TRBD1	few	CASSWDRSSYNEQFF	TGTGCCAGCAGTTGGGACAGGAGCTCCTACAATGAGCAGTTCTTC
TRBV4-1	TRBJ2-1	NA	NA	CASSQRLGRGPYNEQFF	TGCGCCAGCAGCCAACGCCTAGGCCGGGGACCTTACAATGAGCAGTTCTTC
TRBV6-1	TRBJ2-3	NA	few	CASSERFSSTDTQYF	TGTGCCAGCAGTGAAAGGTTTAGCTCCACAGATACGCAGTATTTT
TRBV6-4	TRBJ2-3	NA	few	CASSDSNGGPDTQYF	TGTGCCAGCAGTGACTCGAATGGGGGGCCAGATACGCAGTATTTT
TRBV20-1	TRBJ1-6	TRBD1	few	CSAFRQGGSPLHF	TGCAGTGCTTTTCGACAGGGAGGTTCACCCCTCCACTTT
TRBV5-5	TRBJ2-7	TRBD2	few	CASSGLAGFMYF	TGTGCCAGCAGCGGACTAGCGGGGTTTATGTACTTC
TRBV6-1	TRBJ2-1	NA	NA	CASIEIGGRPDEQFF	TGTGCCAGCATTGAAATCGGGGGGCGGCCCGATGAGCAGTTCTTC
TRBV12-3/TRBV12-4	TRBJ1-3	NA	many	CASSFTGSGNTIYF	TGTGCCAGCAGTTTCACGGGCTCTGGAAACACCATATATTTT